This TCR beta chain was recorded in a study of shared clonotypes between healthy human individuals. Findings and limits, study-wide: It was the few donors that limited the genetic and exposure-history diversity represented.

Points on this clone: Its antigen is not known. With a far larger clone one base away, a read error is the likely cause. Other DNA sequences in this sample translate to the same CDR3.

Genomic DNA (from each subset) was split evenly across several immunoSEQ plates. Produced via immunoSEQ multiplex PCR; TCRdb's table is partial and in-frame only. In the table there are hundreds of thousands of clones, roughly four fifths of which are singletons. Donors were healthy HIV-negative adults without recent acute infections or vaccinations. Genomic DNA came from about 97 million PBMCs in unsorted samples. The sample comprised PBMCs. The TCR comes from a woman aged 40 to 55 in good health. Some clones in this sample may be carry-over from other donors' samples.

The CDR3 region is CSVETGHEQYF. CDR3 coding DNA: TGCAGCGTTGAGACGGGGCACGAGCAGTACTTC. The chain carries TRBV29-1 and TRBJ2-7; D is perhaps TRBD1 or TRBD2 (5 bases each). The V end lost 3 bases, the J end lost 5 bases, and 8 bases lay between the germline ends. Germline V gives CDR1 SQVTM, CDR2 ANQGSEA. This CDR3 contains 11 residues.